These 11 T cell receptor beta chains share one sample of origin, sequenced in a study of blood T cells in healthy people across ages. Alongside a J-beta primer mix, a sample-barcoded 5' primer served in a second PCR lasting roughly 6 to 12 cycles. MiXCR, applied by TCRdb to the 5' RACE reads, yields one record per CDR3 protein. The sample has some 1,800,000 distinct CDR3 sequences; 35% to 50% are singletons. The sample consisted of blood. These receptors all stem from a human donor in good health.

This sequence joins TRBV6-5 and TRBJ1-5; D is undetermined. V dropped 5 bases and J dropped 2 bases, with 10 bases sitting between them. Germline lookup yields CDR1 MNHEY and CDR2 SVGAGI. This CDR3 has 14 residues. This chain's CDR3 is CASSLQIGNQPQHF. In DNA form, the CDR3 reads TGTGCCAGCAGTCTGCAGATTGGCAATCAGCCCCAGCATTTT.

In its sample, this clonotype was seen a few times. V is TRBV7-8 and J is TRBJ2-5; TRBD1 or TRBD2 may be the D gene (5 bases each). CDR3 length: 14 residues. V was cut by 0 bases and J by 5 bases, with 10 bases left in between. Germline V gives CDR1 SGHVS, CDR2 FQNEAQ. CDR3 region: CASSLAGESETQYF. The CDR3 DNA follows: TGTGCCAGCAGCTTAGCGGGGGAGTCGGAGACCCAGTACTTC. The complete variable domain, with remaining parts taken from reference TRBV7-8 and TRBJ2-5, reads GAGVSQSPRYKVAKRGQDVALRCDPISGHVSLFWYQQALGQGPEFLTYFQNEAQLDKSGLPSDRFFAERPEGSVSTLKIQRTQQEDSAVYLCASSLAGESETQYFGPGTRLLVL.

This clonotype appeared a few times. The chain couples TRBV5-1 to TRBJ2-6; the D gene is possibly TRBD2 (6 bases). This CDR3 region has 15 residues. With 5 bases removed from V and 0 bases from J, the gap between germline ends came to 9 bases. From germline, CDR1 is SGHRS and CDR2 YFSETQ. The CDR3 coding sequence is TGCGCCAGCAGTGGCGGGGACTCTGGGGCCAACGTCCTGACTTTC. It translates to CASSGGDSGANVLTF.

V gene TRBV6-2 or TRBV6-3 combines with J gene TRBJ2-6; D gene uncertain. The CDR3 spans 22 residues. Germline-derived CDR1 and CDR2 are MNHEY and SVGEGT. Trimming stripped 0 bases from V and 0 bases from J, with 24 bases between. CDR3 coding DNA: TGTGCCAGCAGTTACTCGATAAGGCGAACTACGAAAGCTCCCTCTGGGGCCAACGTCCTGACTTTC. Protein: CASSYSIRRTTKAPSGANVLTF.

This chain links TRBV29-1 with TRBJ1-2; maybe TRBD1 (5 bases). Trimming left V 6 bases short and J 4 bases short, with 18 bases between. Germline loops: CDR1 SQVTM, CDR2 ANQGSEA. This CDR3 is built from 14 residues. DNA of the CDR3: TGCAGCGTCGCGGGGGGGAATTCGGGCTATGGCTACACCTTC. This gives the protein CSVAGGNSGYGYTF.

V gene TRBV6-2 or TRBV6-3 combines with J gene TRBJ2-1; no clear D gene. The V and J ends lost 2 bases and 5 bases respectively, with 10 bases between them. From germline, CDR1 is MNHEY and CDR2 SVGEGT. CDR3 length: 14 amino acids. The chain's CDR3 is CASSYRAAHNEQFF. The CDR3 DNA sequence: TGTGCCAGCAGTTACCGGGCAGCCCACAATGAGCAGTTCTTC.

The table lists this clonotype with a few counts. V is TRBV6-1 and J is TRBJ1-2, with D possibly TRBD1 on 6 matching bases. The V and J ends lost 6 bases and 8 bases respectively, with 28 bases between them. This CDR3 region has 17 residues. CDR1 and CDR2 (germline): MNHNS, SASEGT. In DNA, the CDR3 is TGTGCCAGCAGGCCCCTCTTGGCGGGGGCGGGAACACGAGGCTACACCTTC. Translation: CASRPLLAGAGTRGYTF.

CDR3 in amino acids: CASSEAGGREQYF. The CDR3 region has the DNA TGTGCCAGCAGTGAAGCGGGGGGAAGGGAGCAGTACTTC. V gene TRBV6-1 combines with J gene TRBJ2-5, with D maybe TRBD2 (6 bases). Trimming removed 0 bases at V and 11 bases at J, with 13 bases between. From germline, CDR1 is MNHNS and CDR2 SASEGT. This CDR3 is 13 amino acids long.

The chain links TRBV10-3 to TRBJ2-1; 8 nucleotides agree with TRBD2. Germline-derived CDR1 and CDR2 are ENHRY and SYGVKD. The CDR3 covers 17 residues. After removal of 3 bases from V and 6 bases from J, the junction contained 13 bases not matched to a gene. The CDR3 reads CAISDVTAGGQGNEQFF. The CDR3 DNA sequence: TGTGCCATCAGTGATGTCACCGCGGGGGGCCAGGGCAATGAGCAGTTCTTC.

The V call is TRBV7-2, the J call TRBJ1-5; a weak D match, TRBD1 (6 bases). CDR1 SGHTA and CDR2 FQGNSA come from the germline V gene. CDR3 length: 15 amino acids. V gave up 0 bases and J gave up 4 bases, with 10 bases separating them. In DNA, the CDR3 is TGTGCCAGCAGCTTAGCACACAGGGCAAATCAGCCCCAGCATTTT. It translates to CASSLAHRANQPQHF.

The chain is built from TRBV11-1 and TRBJ1-2; D is undetermined. This CDR3 has 13 amino acids. In germline, CDR1 is SGHAT, CDR2 FQDESV (reference sequence). V shed 2 bases and J shed 7 bases, with 11 bases lying between them. The CDR3 nucleotides read TGTGCCAGCAGCTTAACTCCCCTAAGTGGCTACACCTTC. Translated, it gives CASSLTPLSGYTF.